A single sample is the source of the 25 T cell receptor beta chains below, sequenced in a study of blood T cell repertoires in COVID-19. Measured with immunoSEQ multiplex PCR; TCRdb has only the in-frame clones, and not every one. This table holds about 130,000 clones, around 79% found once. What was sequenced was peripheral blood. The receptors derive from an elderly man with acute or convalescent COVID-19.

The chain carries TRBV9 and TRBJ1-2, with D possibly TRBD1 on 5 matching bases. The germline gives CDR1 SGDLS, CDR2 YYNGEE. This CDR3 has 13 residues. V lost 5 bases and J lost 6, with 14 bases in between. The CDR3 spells CASRRGGTNGYTF. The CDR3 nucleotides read TGTGCCAGCAGAAGGGGCGGGACGAATGGCTACACCTTC.

The DNA for the CDR3 is TGTGCCTCGGGGGACGCCTATCAGCCCCAGCATTTT. Protein: CASGDAYQPQHF. V is TRBV2 and J is TRBJ1-5; possibly TRBD1 for D (5 bases). V lost 11 bases to trimming and J lost 5 bases, with 13 bases between them. Germline lookup yields CDR1 SNHLY and CDR2 FYNNEI. The CDR3 extends over 12 amino acids.

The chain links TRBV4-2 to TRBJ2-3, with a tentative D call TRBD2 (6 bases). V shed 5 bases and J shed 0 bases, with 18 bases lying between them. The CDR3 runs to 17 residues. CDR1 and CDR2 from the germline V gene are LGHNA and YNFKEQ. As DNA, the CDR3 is TGTGCCAGCAGCGTAGCCGGGGGAAGAACTAGCACAGATACGCAGTATTTT. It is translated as CASSVAGGRTSTDTQYF.

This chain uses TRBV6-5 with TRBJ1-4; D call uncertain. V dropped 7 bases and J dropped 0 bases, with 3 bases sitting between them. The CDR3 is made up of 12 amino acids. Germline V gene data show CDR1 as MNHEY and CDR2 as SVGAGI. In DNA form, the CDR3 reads TGTGCCAGCACCACAACTAATGAAAAACTGTTTTTT. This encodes CASTTTNEKLFF.

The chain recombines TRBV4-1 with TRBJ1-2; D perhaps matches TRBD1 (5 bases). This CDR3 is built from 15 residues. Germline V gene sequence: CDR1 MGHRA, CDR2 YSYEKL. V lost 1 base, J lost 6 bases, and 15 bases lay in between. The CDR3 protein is CASSQVGQGEHGYTF. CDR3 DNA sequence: TGCGCCAGCAGCCAAGTCGGGCAGGGCGAACATGGCTACACCTTC.

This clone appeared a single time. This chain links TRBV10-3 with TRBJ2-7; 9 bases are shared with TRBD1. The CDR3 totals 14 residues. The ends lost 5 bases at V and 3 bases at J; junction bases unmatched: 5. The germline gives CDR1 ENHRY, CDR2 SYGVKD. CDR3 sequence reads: CAISLGQGDYEQYF. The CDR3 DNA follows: TGTGCCATCAGTTTGGGACAGGGTGACTACGAGCAGTACTTC.

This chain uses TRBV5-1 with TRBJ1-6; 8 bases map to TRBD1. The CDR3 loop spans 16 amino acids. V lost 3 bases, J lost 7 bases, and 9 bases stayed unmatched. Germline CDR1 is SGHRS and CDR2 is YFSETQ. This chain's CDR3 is CASSSRTGRENSPLHF. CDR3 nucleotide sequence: TGCGCCAGCAGCTCCCGGACAGGGCGAGAAAATTCACCCCTCCACTTT.

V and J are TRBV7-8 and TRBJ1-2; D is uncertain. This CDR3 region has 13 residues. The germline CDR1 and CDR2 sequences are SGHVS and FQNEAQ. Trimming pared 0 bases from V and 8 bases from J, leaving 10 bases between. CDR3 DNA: TGTGCCAGCAGCTTAGCGCGGGGAGGGGGCTACACCTTC. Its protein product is CASSLARGGGYTF. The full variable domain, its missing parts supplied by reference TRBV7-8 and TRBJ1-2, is GAGVSQSPRYKVAKRGQDVALRCDPISGHVSLFWYQQALGQGPEFLTYFQNEAQLDKSGLPSDRFFAERPEGSVSTLKIQRTQQEDSAVYLCASSLARGGGYTFGSGTRLTVV.

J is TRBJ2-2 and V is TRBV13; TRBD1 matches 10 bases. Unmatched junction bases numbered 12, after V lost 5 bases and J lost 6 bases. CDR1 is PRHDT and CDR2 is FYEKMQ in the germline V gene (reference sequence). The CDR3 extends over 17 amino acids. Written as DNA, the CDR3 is TGTGCCAGCAGCCAAAATCCGGGACAGGGGTTTGCCGGGGAGCTGTTTTTT. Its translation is CASSQNPGQGFAGELFF.

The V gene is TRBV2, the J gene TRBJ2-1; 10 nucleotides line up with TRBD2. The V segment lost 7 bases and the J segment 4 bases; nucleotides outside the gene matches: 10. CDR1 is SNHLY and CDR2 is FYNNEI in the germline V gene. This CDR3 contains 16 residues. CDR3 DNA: TGTGCCAGCACAGCGGGGGGGCCGATTAGTTACAATGAGCAGTTCTTC. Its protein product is CASTAGGPISYNEQFF. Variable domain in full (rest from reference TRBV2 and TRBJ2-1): EPEVTQTPSHQVTQMGQEVILRCVPISNHLYFYWYRQILGQKVEFLVSFYNNEISEKSEIFDDQFSVERPDGSNFTLKIRSTKLEDSAMYFCASTAGGPISYNEQFFGPGTRLTVL.

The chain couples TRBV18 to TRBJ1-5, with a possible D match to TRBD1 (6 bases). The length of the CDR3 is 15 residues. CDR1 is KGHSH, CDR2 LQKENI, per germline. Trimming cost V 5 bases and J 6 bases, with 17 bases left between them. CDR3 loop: CASSADTGPGQPQHF. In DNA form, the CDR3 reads TGTGCCAGCTCAGCAGATACAGGGCCTGGTCAGCCCCAGCATTTT.

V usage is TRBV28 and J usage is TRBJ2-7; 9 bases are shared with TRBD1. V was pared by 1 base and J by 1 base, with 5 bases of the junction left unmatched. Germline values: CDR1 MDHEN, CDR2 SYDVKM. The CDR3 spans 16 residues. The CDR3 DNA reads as TGTGCCAGCAGTTTATATGACAGGGGGTCGTCCTACGAGCAGTACTTC. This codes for CASSLYDRGSSYEQYF. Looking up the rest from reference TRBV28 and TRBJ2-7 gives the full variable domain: DVKVTQSSRYLVKRTGEKVFLECVQDMDHENMFWYRQDPGLGLRLIYFSYDVKMKEKGDIPEGYSVSREKKERFSLILESASTNQTSMYLCASSLYDRGSSYEQYFGPGTRLTVT.

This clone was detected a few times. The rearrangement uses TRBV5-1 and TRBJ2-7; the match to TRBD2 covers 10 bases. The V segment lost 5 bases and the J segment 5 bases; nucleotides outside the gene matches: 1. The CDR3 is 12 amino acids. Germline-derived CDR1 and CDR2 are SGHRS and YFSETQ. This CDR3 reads CASRLAGDEQYF. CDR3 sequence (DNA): TGCGCCAGCAGGCTAGCGGGGGACGAGCAGTACTTC.

Here the CDR3 reads CASRKQDSYEQYF. CDR3 coding DNA: TGTGCCAGCAGGAAACAGGATTCCTACGAGCAGTACTTC. The gene calls are TRBV6-1 and TRBJ2-7, with TRBD1 as a possible D gene (5 bases). From germline, CDR1 is MNHNS and CDR2 SASEGT. This CDR3 comprises 13 residues. V lost 6 bases and J lost 1, with 10 bases in between.

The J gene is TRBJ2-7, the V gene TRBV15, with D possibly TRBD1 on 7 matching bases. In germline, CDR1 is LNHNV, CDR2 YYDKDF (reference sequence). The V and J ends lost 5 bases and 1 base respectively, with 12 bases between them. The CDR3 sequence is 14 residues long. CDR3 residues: CATSRGTDSYEQYF. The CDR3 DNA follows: TGTGCCACCAGCCGGGGGACAGATTCCTACGAGCAGTACTTC.

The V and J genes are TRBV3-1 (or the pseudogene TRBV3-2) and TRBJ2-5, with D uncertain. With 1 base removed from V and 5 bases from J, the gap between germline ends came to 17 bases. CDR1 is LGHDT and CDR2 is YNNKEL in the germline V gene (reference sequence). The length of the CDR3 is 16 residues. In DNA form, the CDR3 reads TGTGCCAGCAGCCAAGGCGGCTCTACTATTGGTGAGACCCAGTACTTC. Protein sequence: CASSQGGSTIGETQYF.

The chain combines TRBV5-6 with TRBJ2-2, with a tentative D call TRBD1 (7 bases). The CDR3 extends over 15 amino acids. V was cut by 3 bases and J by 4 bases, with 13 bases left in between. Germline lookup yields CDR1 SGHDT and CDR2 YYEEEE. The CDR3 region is CASSSPGGLTGELFF. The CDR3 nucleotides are TGTGCCAGCAGCTCTCCAGGGGGGCTCACCGGGGAGCTGTTTTTT. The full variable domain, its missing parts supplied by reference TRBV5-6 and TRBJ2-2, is DAGVTQSPTHLIKTRGQQVTLRCSPKSGHDTVSWYQQALGQGPQFIFQYYEEEERQRGNFPDRFSGHQFPNYSSELNVNALLLGDSALYLCASSSPGGLTGELFFGEGSRLTVL.

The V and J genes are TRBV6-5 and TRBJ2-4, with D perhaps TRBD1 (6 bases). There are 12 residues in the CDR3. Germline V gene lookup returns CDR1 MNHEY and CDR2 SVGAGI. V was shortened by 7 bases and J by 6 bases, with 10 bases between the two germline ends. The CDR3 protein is CASMDRRNIQYF. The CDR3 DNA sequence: TGTGCCAGCATGGACAGAAGAAACATTCAGTACTTC.

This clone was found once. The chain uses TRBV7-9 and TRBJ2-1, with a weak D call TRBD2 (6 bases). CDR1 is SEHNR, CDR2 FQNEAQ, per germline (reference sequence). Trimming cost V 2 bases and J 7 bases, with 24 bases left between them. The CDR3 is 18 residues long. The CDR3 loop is CASSLPIRTGGLRNEQFF. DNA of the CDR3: TGTGCCAGCAGCTTACCCATACGGACCGGGGGTTTGCGAAATGAGCAGTTCTTC.

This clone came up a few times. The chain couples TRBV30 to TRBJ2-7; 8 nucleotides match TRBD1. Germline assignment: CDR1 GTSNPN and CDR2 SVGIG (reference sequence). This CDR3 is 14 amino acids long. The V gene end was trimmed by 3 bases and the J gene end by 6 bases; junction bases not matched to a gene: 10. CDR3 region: CAWRKGTGLLEQYF. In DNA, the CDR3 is TGTGCCTGGAGGAAGGGGACAGGTCTGCTCGAGCAGTACTTC.

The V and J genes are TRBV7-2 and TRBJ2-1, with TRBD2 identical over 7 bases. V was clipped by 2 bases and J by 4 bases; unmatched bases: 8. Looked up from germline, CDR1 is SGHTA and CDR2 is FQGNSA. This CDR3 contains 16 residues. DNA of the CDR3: TGTGCCAGCAGCTTAATAGGCGGGGGTGGATACAATGAGCAGTTCTTC. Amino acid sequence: CASSLIGGGGYNEQFF.

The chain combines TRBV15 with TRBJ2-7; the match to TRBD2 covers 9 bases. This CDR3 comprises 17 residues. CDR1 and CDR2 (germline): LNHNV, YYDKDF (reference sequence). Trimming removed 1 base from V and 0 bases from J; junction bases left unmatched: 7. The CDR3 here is CATSRGVLSGSSYEQYF. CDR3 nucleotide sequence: TGTGCCACCAGCAGAGGAGTCCTTAGCGGGAGCTCCTACGAGCAGTACTTC.

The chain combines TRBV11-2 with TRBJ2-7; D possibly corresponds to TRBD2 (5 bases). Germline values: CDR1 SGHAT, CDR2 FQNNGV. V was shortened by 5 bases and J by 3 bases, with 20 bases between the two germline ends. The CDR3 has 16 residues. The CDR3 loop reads CASSRGLFGQSYEQYF. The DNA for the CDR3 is TGTGCCAGCAGCCGGGGTTTGTTCGGGCAGAGCTACGAGCAGTACTTC. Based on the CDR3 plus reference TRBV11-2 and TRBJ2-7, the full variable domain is EAGVAQSPRYKIIEKRQSVAFWCNPISGHATLYWYQQILGQGPKLLIQFQNNGVVDDSQLPKDRFSAERLKGVDSTLKIQPAKLEDSAVYLCASSRGLFGQSYEQYFGPGTRLTVT.

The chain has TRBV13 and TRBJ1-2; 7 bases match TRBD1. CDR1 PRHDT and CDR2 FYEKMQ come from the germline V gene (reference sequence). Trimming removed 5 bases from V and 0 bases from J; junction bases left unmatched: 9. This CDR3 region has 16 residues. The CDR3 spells CASSPGTVYSNYGYTF. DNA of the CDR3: TGTGCCAGCAGCCCCGGGACAGTCTACTCTAACTATGGCTACACCTTC.

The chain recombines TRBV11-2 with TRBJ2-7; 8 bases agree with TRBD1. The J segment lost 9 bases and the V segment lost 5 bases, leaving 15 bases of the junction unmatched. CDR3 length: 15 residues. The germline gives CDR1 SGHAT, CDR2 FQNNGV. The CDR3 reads CASSTPGTGVFGQYF. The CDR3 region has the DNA TGTGCCAGCAGCACCCCCGGGACAGGAGTATTCGGGCAGTACTTC.